These 24 T cell receptor beta chains originate from one sample sequenced in a study of blood T cells in healthy people across ages. Then a second PCR, running about 7 to 11 cycles, was carried out with a sample-barcoded 5' primer and a J-beta primer mix. TCRdb re-called the 5' RACE reads through MiXCR, storing one row per CDR3 protein. The sample records around 970,000 distinct CDR3 sequences, 51% being singletons. The specimen sequenced was blood. The receptors come from a woman aged 60-75 years in good health.

V is TRBV6-2 or TRBV6-3 and J is TRBJ2-7; D unresolved. The CDR3 has 18 amino acids. Trimming removed 2 bases at V and 0 bases at J, with 20 bases between. Germline assignment: CDR1 MNHEY and CDR2 SVGEGT. The DNA for the CDR3 is TGTGCCAGCAGTTACGGTCCCAGAGGCGGCAGGAGCTCCTACGAGCAGTACTTC. Translated, it gives CASSYGPRGGRSSYEQYF.

In its sample, this clonotype was seen a few times. V gene TRBV13 combines with J gene TRBJ2-5; 14 nucleotides agree with TRBD2. CDR1 is PRHDT, CDR2 FYEKMQ, per germline (reference sequence). Trimming cost V 5 bases and J 7 bases; bases outside gene matches: 6. The length of the CDR3 is 15 residues. For the CDR3, the DNA is TGTGCCAGCAGCATTGGGACTAGCGGGAGTGGGACCCAGTACTTC. Encoded protein: CASSIGTSGSGTQYF.

The chain joins TRBV20-1 to TRBJ2-5; TRBD2 might be the D (5 bases). TRBJ2-7 explains the end of the DNA better; the J call may be wrong. This CDR3 contains 13 residues. Germline assignment: CDR1 DFQATT and CDR2 SNEGSKA (reference sequence). DNA of the CDR3: TGCAGTGCTAGTTTTCCGGGGATCTACGAGCAGTACTTC. Protein: CSASFPGIYEQYF.

This clonotype was recorded a few times. This chain connects TRBV7-2 to TRBJ2-7; the match to TRBD2 covers 9 bases. V lost 5 bases, J lost 3 bases, and 17 bases stayed unmatched. The CDR3 spans 18 residues. Germline V lookup: CDR1 SGHTA, CDR2 FQGNSA. CDR3 amino acids: CASSRPLQLAGNYYEQYF. The CDR3 nucleotides read TGTGCCAGCAGCCGCCCTCTCCAACTAGCGGGCAATTACTACGAGCAGTACTTC. The complete variable domain, with remaining parts taken from reference TRBV7-2 and TRBJ2-7, reads GAGVSQSPSNKVTEKGKDVELRCDPISGHTALYWYRQSLGQGLEFLIYFQGNSAPDKSGLPSDRFSAERTGGSVSTLTIQRTQQEDSAVYLCASSRPLQLAGNYYEQYFGPGTRLTVT.

The rearrangement links TRBV5-6 to TRBJ2-1; TRBD2 agrees at 8 bases. This CDR3 is built from 15 residues. V was clipped by 1 base and J by 3 bases; unmatched bases: 3. CDR1 is SGHDT, CDR2 YYEEEE, per germline. In DNA, the CDR3 is TGTGCCAGCAGCTTGACTAGCGGACACTACAATGAGCAGTTCTTC. This translates into CASSLTSGHYNEQFF.

The chain employs TRBV27 and TRBJ2-5; TRBD1 is a possible D gene (6 bases). This CDR3 is built from 18 residues. The V gene's germline CDR1 is MNHEY and CDR2 SMNVEV (reference sequence). Trimming pared 0 bases from V and 4 bases from J, leaving 21 bases between. The CDR3 is CASSLSRTGEDRAETQYF. CDR3 DNA sequence: TGTGCCAGCAGTTTATCGAGAACAGGCGAGGACAGAGCAGAGACCCAGTACTTC.

This clonotype has just a few counts. V gene TRBV18 combines with J gene TRBJ2-7; the D gene is possibly TRBD1 (5 bases). The CDR3 consists of 13 residues. The germline V and J ends were trimmed by 2 bases and 5 bases, with 10 bases remaining between them. Germline CDR1 is KGHSH and CDR2 is LQKENI. CDR3 in amino acids: CASSPSRAHEQYF. CDR3 in DNA: TGTGCCAGCTCACCATCCAGGGCCCACGAGCAGTACTTC.

Points on this clonotype: One end of the junction fails to match germline, which may point to a read error. The chain joins TRBV7-2 to TRBJ2-5, with D uncertain. From germline, CDR1 is SGHTA and CDR2 FQGNSA. This CDR3 has 13 residues. The CDR3 is CAGSVMTKETQYF. In nucleotides, the CDR3 is TGTGCCGGCAGCGTAATGACCAAAGAGACCCAGTACTTC.

The chain employs TRBV20-1 and TRBJ2-1, with D possibly being TRBD1 or TRBD2 (6 bases each). Trimming shortened V by 6 bases and J by 7 bases, and 16 bases separated the two germline ends. From germline, CDR1 is DFQATT and CDR2 SNEGSKA (reference sequence). This CDR3 is built from 13 residues. CDR3 region: CSAGRDTGNEQFF. The CDR3 nucleotides read TGCAGTGCGGGGCGGGACACGGGTAATGAGCAGTTCTTC.

The V and J genes are TRBV6-2 or TRBV6-3 and TRBJ2-7; 14 nucleotides match TRBD2. The J call could be wrong; TRBJ2-5 is a better fit for the DNA end. The CDR3 loop spans 16 amino acids. Per the germline V gene, CDR1 is MNHEY and CDR2 is SVGEGT. The CDR3 nucleotides read TGTGCCAGCAGGAGGGGACTAGCGGGAGTGGTAGAGACCCAGTACTTC. Translated, it gives CASRRGLAGVVETQYF.

This clonotype was picked up a small number of times. In DNA form, the CDR3 reads TGCAGTGCTAGCGACAGGGCCGATACGCAGTATTTT. Amino acids: CSASDRADTQYF. This chain uses TRBV20-1 with TRBJ2-3, with TRBD1 identical over 7 bases. From germline, CDR1 is DFQATT and CDR2 SNEGSKA (reference sequence). The V segment lost 3 bases and the J segment 6 bases; nucleotides outside the gene matches: 3. The length of the CDR3 is 12 residues.

V is TRBV14 and J is TRBJ2-1; D is uncertain. The J call is doubtful: the DNA matches TRBJ2-7 better. CDR1 and CDR2 from the germline V gene are SGHDN and FVKESK. The CDR3 extends over 17 amino acids. DNA of the CDR3: TGTGCCAGCAGCCAAGATGAACGGACCCTCACCTACAATGAGCAGTACTTC. As protein: CASSQDERTLTYNEQYF.

The rearrangement uses TRBV5-1 and TRBJ2-5, with a tentative D call TRBD2 (6 bases). Trimming removed 4 bases from V and 11 bases from J, with 18 bases in between. Germline lookup yields CDR1 SGHRS and CDR2 YFSETQ. The CDR3 is 13 residues long. The CDR3 loop is CASSVGLFGEQYF. In DNA, the CDR3 is TGCGCCAGCAGCGTGGGACTGTTCGGTGAGCAGTACTTC.

V and J are TRBV7-9 and TRBJ2-3; D call uncertain. V lost 4 bases to trimming and J lost 2 bases, with 10 bases between them. The germline CDR1 and CDR2 sequences are SEHNR and FQNEAQ (reference sequence). The CDR3 has 14 amino acids. CDR3 in DNA: TGTGCCAGCAGCTCCCAAGACCCCACAGATACGCAGTATTTT. Translation: CASSSQDPTDTQYF.

This clonotype was counted between two and nine times. The V call is TRBV12-3 or TRBV12-4, the J call TRBJ2-7; D gene unclear. Trimming removed 3 bases at V and 2 bases at J, with 11 bases between. The CDR3 spans 14 residues. This CDR3 reads CASSLTLETYEQYF. The CDR3 bases are TGTGCCAGCAGTTTGACCCTAGAGACCTACGAGCAGTACTTC.

In this sample, this clonotype turned up a few times. V and J are TRBV12-3 or TRBV12-4 and TRBJ2-3; possibly TRBD1 for D (6 bases). The CDR3 sequence is 15 residues long. Deletions cut 8 bases from V and 1 base from J, with 16 bases between. The chain's CDR3 is CASGLTGFRTDTQYF. The DNA of the CDR3 is TGTGCCAGCGGACTCACAGGGTTTCGCACAGATACGCAGTATTTT.

The V gene is TRBV20-1, the J gene TRBJ2-1; D possibly corresponds to TRBD1 (6 bases). CDR3 length: 15 amino acids. The V gene's germline CDR1 is DFQATT and CDR2 SNEGSKA (reference sequence). Trimming pared 3 bases from V and 4 bases from J, leaving 16 bases between. The CDR3 coding sequence is TGCAGTGCTAGGAGGGGGTCCTTACTTTACAATGAGCAGTTCTTC. This codes for CSARRGSLLYNEQFF.

Comments on this clonotype: One end of the junction varies from germline; a read error may be responsible. The chain recombines TRBV7-3 with TRBJ2-1, with 8 positions matching TRBD2. Germline V gene data show CDR1 as SGHTA and CDR2 as FQGTGA. This CDR3 spans 15 amino acids. The DNA of the CDR3 is TGTGCCGGCAGCTTAAAAGCGGGAGACTACAATGAGCAGTTCTTC. Its protein product is CAGSLKAGDYNEQFF.

V is TRBV5-6 and J is TRBJ1-2; D gene ambiguous. The CDR3 has 17 amino acids. Trimming left V 0 bases short and J 3 bases short, with 18 bases between. Germline V gene lookup returns CDR1 SGHDT and CDR2 YYEEEE. The CDR3 DNA reads TGTGCCAGCAGCTTGGTACATATCCAGGAAGGCTACTATGGCTACACCTTC. It yields the protein CASSLVHIQEGYYGYTF.

This clonotype showed up just once. This chain joins TRBV20-1 and TRBJ2-5; 8 nucleotides agree with TRBD2. Germline-derived CDR1 and CDR2 are DFQATT and SNEGSKA (reference sequence). Germline trimming cut 3 bases from V and 5 bases from J; bases unmatched to any gene: 8. The CDR3 is 14 amino acids. CDR3 in DNA: TGCAGTGCTAGGGCAGCGGGAGCTGTGGAGACCCAGTACTTC. Amino acid sequence: CSARAAGAVETQYF.

This clonotype was counted a few times. The chain employs TRBV10-3 and TRBJ2-7; 12 nucleotides agree with TRBD2. Germline V lookup: CDR1 ENHRY, CDR2 SYGVKD. J was trimmed by 2 bases and V by 8 bases; bases with no gene match: 16. The CDR3 extends over 18 amino acids. The CDR3 region has the DNA TGTGCCATCGGGGGGAGTAACTTGGCTAGCGGGAGGGCCTACGAGCAGTACTTC. Encoded protein: CAIGGSNLASGRAYEQYF.

In the case of this clonotype: One end of the junction does not line up with germline, which may come from a read error. The chain joins TRBV4-2 to TRBJ2-1; weak D call: TRBD2 (6 bases). This CDR3 spans 18 amino acids. Germline values: CDR1 LGHNA, CDR2 YNFKEQ. The CDR3 region is CASGQAMSSVSTYNEQFF. CDR3 sequence (DNA): TGTGCCAGCGGCCAAGCCATGTCTAGCGTTAGTACGTACAATGAGCAGTTCTTC.

The chain has TRBV11-2 and TRBJ2-7; D is perhaps TRBD2 (5 bases). CDR3 length equals 14 residues. V lost 5 bases and J 0 bases, leaving 11 bases between the germline ends. Germline loops: CDR1 SGHAT, CDR2 FQNNGV. The CDR3 is CASSRGISSYEQYF. Written as DNA, the CDR3 is TGTGCCAGCAGCCGAGGGATTAGCTCCTACGAGCAGTACTTC. Variable domain in full (rest from reference TRBV11-2 and TRBJ2-7): EAGVAQSPRYKIIEKRQSVAFWCNPISGHATLYWYQQILGQGPKLLIQFQNNGVVDDSQLPKDRFSAERLKGVDSTLKIQPAKLEDSAVYLCASSRGISSYEQYFGPGTRLTVT.

The CDR3 coding sequence is TGTGCCAGCAGTTTATTCCCGGCTTTCTTT. It encodes CASSLFPAFF. V is TRBV27 and J is TRBJ1-1; D is ambiguous. This CDR3 comprises 10 residues. Germline V gives CDR1 MNHEY, CDR2 SMNVEV (reference sequence). Trimming removed 1 base from V and 11 bases from J, with 5 bases in between.